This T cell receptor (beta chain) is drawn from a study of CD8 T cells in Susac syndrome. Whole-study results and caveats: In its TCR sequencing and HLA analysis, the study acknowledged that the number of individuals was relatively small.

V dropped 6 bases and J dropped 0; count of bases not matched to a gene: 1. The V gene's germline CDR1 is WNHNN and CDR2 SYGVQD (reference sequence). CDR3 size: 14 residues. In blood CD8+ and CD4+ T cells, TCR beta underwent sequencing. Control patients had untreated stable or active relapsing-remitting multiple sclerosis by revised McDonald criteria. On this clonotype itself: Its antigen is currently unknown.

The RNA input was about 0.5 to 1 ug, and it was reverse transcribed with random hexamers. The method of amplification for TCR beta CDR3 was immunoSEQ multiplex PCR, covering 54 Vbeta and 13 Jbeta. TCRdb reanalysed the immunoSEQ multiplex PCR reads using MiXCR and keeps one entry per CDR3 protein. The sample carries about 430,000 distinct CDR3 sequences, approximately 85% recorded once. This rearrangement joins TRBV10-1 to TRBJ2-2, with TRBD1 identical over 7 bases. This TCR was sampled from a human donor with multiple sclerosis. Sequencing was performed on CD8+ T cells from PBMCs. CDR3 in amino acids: CASRDRTNTGELFF. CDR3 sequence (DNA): TGCGCCAGCAGGGACAGGACGAACACCGGGGAGCTGTTTTTT.